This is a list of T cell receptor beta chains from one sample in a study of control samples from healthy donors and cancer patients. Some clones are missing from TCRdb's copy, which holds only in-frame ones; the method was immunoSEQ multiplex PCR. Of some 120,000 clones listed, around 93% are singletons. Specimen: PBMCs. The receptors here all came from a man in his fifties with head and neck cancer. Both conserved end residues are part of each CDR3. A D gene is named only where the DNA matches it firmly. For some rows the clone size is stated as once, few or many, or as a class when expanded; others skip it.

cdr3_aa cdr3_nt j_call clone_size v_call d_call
CASPQRDWEGGYTF TGTGCCAGCCCCCAGAGAGATTGGGAGGGAGGCTACACCTTC TRBJ1-2 - TRBV3-1/TRBV3-2 -
CASSLYGQGNYEQYF TGTGCCAGCAGCTTATACGGACAGGGGAACTACGAGCAGTACTTC TRBJ2-7 - TRBV11-2 TRBD1
CASSSIQGGGAYEQYF TGTGCCAGCAGTTCCATACAGGGGGGTGGTGCCTACGAGCAGTACTTC TRBJ2-7 - TRBV28 TRBD1
CASSPNMGTGNTEAFF TGTGCCAGCAGCCCTAATATGGGGACAGGGAATACTGAAGCTTTCTTT TRBJ1-1 - TRBV7-6 TRBD1
CASSVPSSGNTIYF TGTGCCAGCAGCGTTCCGAGCTCTGGAAACACCATATATTTT TRBJ1-3 - TRBV9 -
CASTSGNTIYF TGTGCCAGTACCTCTGGAAACACCATATATTTT TRBJ1-3 once TRBV28 -
CASSSHGGSTDTQYF TGTGCCAGCAGCTCTCACGGGGGATCGACAGATACGCAGTATTTT TRBJ2-3 - TRBV7-2 -
CASSPAVGAGNTIYF TGTGCCAGCAGCCCCGCTGTCGGCGCTGGAAACACCATATATTTT TRBJ1-3 - TRBV7-6 -
CASTSGTYNSPLHF TGTGCCAGCACCTCCGGGACATATAATTCACCCCTCCACTTT TRBJ1-6 - TRBV27 -
CASSLGRVYGYTF TGTGCCAGCAGCTTAGGCAGGGTCTATGGCTACACCTTC TRBJ1-2 - TRBV11-2 -
CASSVSRVTPNSPLHF TGCGCCAGCAGCGTAAGCCGAGTGACTCCAAATTCACCCCTCCACTTT TRBJ1-6 - TRBV4-3 -
CASGGLRTVQPQHF TGTGCCAGCGGAGGATTGCGGACTGTTCAGCCCCAGCATTTT TRBJ1-5 many TRBV28 -
CASSSHRGPGETQYF TGTGCCAGCAGCTCCCACAGGGGGCCGGGCGAGACCCAGTACTTC TRBJ2-5 - TRBV7-3 TRBD1
CATSKHEGANEKLFF TGTGCCACCAGCAAGCACGAGGGGGCTAATGAAAAACTGTTTTTT TRBJ1-4 - TRBV15 -
CASSSGRGGQIRGNQPQHF TGTGCCAGCAGTTCCGGTAGAGGGGGGCAGATTCGTGGCAATCAGCCCCAGCATTTT TRBJ1-5 - TRBV6-8 -
CASSQDVRQETQYF TGCGCCAGCAGCCAAGATGTCCGGCAAGAGACCCAGTACTTC TRBJ2-5 once TRBV4-1 -
CASSQDRTPRELFF TGCGCCAGCAGCCAAGATAGGACTCCTCGGGAGCTGTTTTTT TRBJ2-2 few TRBV4-1 -
CASSRGQIIGRTQYF TGCGCCAGCAGCCGTGGTCAGATAATCGGGCGGACCCAGTACTTC TRBJ2-5 - TRBV4-1 -
CASSLYTGNYGYTF TGTGCCAGCAGTTTATATACGGGGAACTATGGCTACACCTTC TRBJ1-2 - TRBV27 -
CASSLELAGGYLYEQYF TGTGCCAGCAGCTTAGAACTAGCGGGGGGGTACCTCTACGAGCAGTACTTC TRBJ2-7 - TRBV7-2 TRBD2
CAIHRGRTGANVLTF TGTGCCATCCACAGGGGGAGGACTGGGGCCAACGTCCTGACTTTC TRBJ2-6 - TRBV7-9 TRBD1
CASSGWGTFSSGANVLTF TGTGCCAGTAGTGGGTGGGGGACATTCTCCTCTGGGGCCAACGTCCTGACTTTC TRBJ2-6 - TRBV19 -
CASSQILGPYEQYF TGCGCCAGCAGCCAAATACTCGGTCCCTACGAGCAGTACTTC TRBJ2-7 - TRBV4-1 -
CASSDPGGPQYF TGTGCCAGCAGCGATCCAGGGGGCCCCCAGTATTTT TRBJ2-3 - TRBV11-3 TRBD1
CATSRFRRGKSTDTQYF TGTGCCACCAGCAGATTCAGACGGGGGAAGAGCACAGATACGCAGTATTTT TRBJ2-3 - TRBV15 -
CASSLGGVTEAFF TGTGCCAGCAGCTTAGGCGGGGTAACTGAAGCTTTCTTT TRBJ1-1 - TRBV11-3 -
CASRQNTEAFF TGCGCCAGCAGACAGAACACTGAAGCTTTCTTT TRBJ1-1 once TRBV4-1 -
CASSKGHLGLAGDETQYF TGTGCCAGCAGCAAGGGACACCTCGGACTAGCGGGGGACGAGACCCAGTACTTC TRBJ2-5 - TRBV4-2 TRBD2
CALIKRQNSPLHF TGTGCCTTAATAAAACGTCAGAATTCACCCCTCCACTTT TRBJ1-6 - TRBV30 -
CASSATGVEAFF TGTGCCAGCAGCGCTACAGGGGTTGAAGCTTTCTTT TRBJ1-1 once TRBV5-5 TRBD1
CASDRAGNTIYF TGTGCCAGTGACAGGGCTGGAAACACCATATATTTT TRBJ1-3 - TRBV6-5 TRBD1
CASSYSGQKGREQFF TGTGCCAGCAGTTACTCGGGACAGAAGGGCAGGGAGCAGTTCTTC TRBJ2-1 - TRBV6-5 TRBD1
CASKTGRSHGYTF TGTGCCAGCAAGACAGGCCGATCTCATGGCTACACCTTC TRBJ1-2 - TRBV3-1/TRBV3-2 -
CASSSRTSGGLDTQYF TGTGCCAGCAGCTCACGGACTAGCGGGGGACTAGATACGCAGTATTTT TRBJ2-3 - TRBV11-2 TRBD2
CSVEDSTGTVLEQYF TGCAGCGTTGAAGATAGTACCGGGACAGTACTCGAGCAGTACTTC TRBJ2-7 - TRBV29-1 TRBD1